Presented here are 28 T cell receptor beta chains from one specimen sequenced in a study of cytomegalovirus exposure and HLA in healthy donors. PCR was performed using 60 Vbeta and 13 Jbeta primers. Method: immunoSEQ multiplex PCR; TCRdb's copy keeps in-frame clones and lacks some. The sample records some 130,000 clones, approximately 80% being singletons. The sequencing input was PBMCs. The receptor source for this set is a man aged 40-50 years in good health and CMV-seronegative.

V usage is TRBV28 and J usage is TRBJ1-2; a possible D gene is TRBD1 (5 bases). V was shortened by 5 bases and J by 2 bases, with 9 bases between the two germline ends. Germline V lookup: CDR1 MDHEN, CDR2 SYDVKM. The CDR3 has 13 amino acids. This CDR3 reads CASSPQENYGYTF. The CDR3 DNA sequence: TGTGCCAGCAGTCCACAGGAGAACTATGGCTACACCTTC.

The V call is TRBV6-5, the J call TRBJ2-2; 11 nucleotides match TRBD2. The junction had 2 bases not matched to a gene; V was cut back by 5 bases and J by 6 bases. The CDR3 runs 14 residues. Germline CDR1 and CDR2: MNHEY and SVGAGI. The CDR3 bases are TGTGCCAGCAGTAGTAGCGGGGGGGCCGGGGAGCTGTTTTTT. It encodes CASSSSGGAGELFF.

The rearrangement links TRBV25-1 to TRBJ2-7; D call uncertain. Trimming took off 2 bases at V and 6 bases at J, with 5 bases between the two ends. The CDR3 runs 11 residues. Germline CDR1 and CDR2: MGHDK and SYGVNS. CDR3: CASSELVEQYF. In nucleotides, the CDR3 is TGTGCCAGCAGTGAACTTGTCGAGCAGTACTTC.

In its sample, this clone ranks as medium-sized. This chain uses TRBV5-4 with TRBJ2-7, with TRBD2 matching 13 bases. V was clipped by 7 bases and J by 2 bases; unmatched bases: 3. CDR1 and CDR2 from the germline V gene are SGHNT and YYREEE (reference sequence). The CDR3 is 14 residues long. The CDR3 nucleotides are TGTGCCAGCGGACTAGCGGGAGATGCCTACGAGCAGTACTTC. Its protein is CASGLAGDAYEQYF. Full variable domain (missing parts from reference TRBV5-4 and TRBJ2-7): ETGVTQSPTHLIKTRGQQVTLRCSSQSGHNTVSWYQQALGQGPQFIFQYYREEENGRGNFPPRFSGLQFPNYSSELNVNALELDDSALYLCASGLAGDAYEQYFGPGTRLTVT.

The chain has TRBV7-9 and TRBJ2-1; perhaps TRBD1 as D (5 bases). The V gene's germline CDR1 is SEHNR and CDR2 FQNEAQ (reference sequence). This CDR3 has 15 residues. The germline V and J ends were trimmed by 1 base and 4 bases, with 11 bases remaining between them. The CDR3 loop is CASSLEPQGYNEQFF. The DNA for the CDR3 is TGTGCCAGCAGCTTAGAACCCCAGGGATACAATGAGCAGTTCTTC.

Written as DNA, the CDR3 is TGTGCCAGCAGCCCCCGGGTTGGGAGCGGGATCTCCTACGAGCAGTACTTC. This translates into CASSPRVGSGISYEQYF. The chain links TRBV7-2 to TRBJ2-7, with TRBD2 identical over 7 bases. From germline, CDR1 is SGHTA and CDR2 FQGNSA. There are 17 residues in the CDR3. The V segment lost 5 bases and the J segment 0 bases; nucleotides outside the gene matches: 13.

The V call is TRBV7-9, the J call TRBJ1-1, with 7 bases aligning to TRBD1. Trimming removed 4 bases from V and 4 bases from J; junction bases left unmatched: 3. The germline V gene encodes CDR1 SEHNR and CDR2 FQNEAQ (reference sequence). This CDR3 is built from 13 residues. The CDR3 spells CASSSQGGTEAFF. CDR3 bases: TGTGCCAGCAGCTCTCAGGGGGGCACTGAAGCTTTCTTT.

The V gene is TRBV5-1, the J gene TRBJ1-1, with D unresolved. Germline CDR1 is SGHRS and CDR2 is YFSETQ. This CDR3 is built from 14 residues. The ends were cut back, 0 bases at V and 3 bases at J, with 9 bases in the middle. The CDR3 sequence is CASSLGRGDTEAFF. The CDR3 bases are TGCGCCAGCAGCTTGGGGCGGGGAGACACTGAAGCTTTCTTT.

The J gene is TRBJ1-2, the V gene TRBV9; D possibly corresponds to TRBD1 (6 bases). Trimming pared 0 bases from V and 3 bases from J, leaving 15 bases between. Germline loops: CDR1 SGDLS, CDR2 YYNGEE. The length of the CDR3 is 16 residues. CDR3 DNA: TGTGCCAGCAGCGTAGGGAGTGACAGGTCCTACTATGGCTACACCTTC. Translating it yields CASSVGSDRSYYGYTF.

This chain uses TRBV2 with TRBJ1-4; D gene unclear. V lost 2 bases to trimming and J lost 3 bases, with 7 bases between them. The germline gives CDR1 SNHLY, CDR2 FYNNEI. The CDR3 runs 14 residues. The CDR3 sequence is CASSERQANEKLFF. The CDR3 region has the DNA TGTGCCAGCAGTGAACGCCAGGCTAATGAAAAACTGTTTTTT.

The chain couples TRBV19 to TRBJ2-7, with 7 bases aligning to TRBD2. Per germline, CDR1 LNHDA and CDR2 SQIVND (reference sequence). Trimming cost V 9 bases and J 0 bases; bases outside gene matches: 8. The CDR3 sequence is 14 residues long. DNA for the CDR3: TGTGCCAGCGCCCCGGCTAGCGGCTCCTACGAGCAGTACTTC. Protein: CASAPASGSYEQYF.

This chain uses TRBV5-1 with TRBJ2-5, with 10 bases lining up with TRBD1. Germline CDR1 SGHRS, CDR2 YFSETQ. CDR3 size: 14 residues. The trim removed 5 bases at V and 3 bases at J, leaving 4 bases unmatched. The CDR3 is CASRRGTGEETQYF. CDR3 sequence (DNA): TGCGCCAGCAGACGGGGGACAGGGGAAGAGACCCAGTACTTC. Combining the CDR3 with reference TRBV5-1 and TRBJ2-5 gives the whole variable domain KAGVTQTPRYLIKTRGQQVTLSCSPISGHRSVSWYQQTPGQGLQFLFEYFSETQRNKGNFPGRFSGRQFSNSRSEMNVSTLELGDSALYLCASRRGTGEETQYFGPGTRLLVL.

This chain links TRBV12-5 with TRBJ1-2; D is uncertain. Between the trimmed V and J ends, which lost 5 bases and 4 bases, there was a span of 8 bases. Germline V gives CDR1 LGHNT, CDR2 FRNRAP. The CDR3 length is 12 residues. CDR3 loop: CASGQELYGYTF. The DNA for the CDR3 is TGTGCTAGTGGTCAGGAACTCTATGGCTACACCTTC.

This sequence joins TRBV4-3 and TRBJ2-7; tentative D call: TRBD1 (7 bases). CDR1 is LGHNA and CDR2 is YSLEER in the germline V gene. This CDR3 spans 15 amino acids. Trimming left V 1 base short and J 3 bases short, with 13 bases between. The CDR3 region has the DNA TGCGCCAGCAGCCAAGTCTCAGGGGGGTACTACGAGCAGTACTTC. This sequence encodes CASSQVSGGYYEQYF.

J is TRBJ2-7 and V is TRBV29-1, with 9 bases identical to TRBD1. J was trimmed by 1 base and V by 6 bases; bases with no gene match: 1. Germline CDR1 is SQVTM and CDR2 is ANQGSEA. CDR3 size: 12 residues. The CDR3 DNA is TGCAGCGTGGGGACAGGGTCCTACGAGCAGTACTTC. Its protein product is CSVGTGSYEQYF.

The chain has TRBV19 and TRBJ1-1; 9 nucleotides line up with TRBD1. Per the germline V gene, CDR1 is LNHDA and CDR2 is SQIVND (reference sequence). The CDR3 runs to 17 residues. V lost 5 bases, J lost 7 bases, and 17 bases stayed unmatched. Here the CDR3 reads CASSPPLSGTGRFEAFF. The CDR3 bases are TGTGCCAGTAGTCCCCCTCTATCCGGGACAGGGCGCTTTGAAGCTTTCTTT.

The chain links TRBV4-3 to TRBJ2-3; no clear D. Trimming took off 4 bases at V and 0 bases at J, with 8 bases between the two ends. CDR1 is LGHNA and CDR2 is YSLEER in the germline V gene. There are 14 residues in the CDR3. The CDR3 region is CASSLSTSTDTQYF. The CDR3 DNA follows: TGCGCCAGCAGCCTTAGTACTAGCACAGATACGCAGTATTTT.

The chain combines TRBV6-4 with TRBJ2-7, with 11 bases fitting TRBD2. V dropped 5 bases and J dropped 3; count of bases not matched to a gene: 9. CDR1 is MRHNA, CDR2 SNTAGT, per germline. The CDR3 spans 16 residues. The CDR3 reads CASSPGTSGILYEQYF. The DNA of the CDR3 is TGTGCCAGCAGTCCCGGGACTAGCGGTATTCTCTACGAGCAGTACTTC.

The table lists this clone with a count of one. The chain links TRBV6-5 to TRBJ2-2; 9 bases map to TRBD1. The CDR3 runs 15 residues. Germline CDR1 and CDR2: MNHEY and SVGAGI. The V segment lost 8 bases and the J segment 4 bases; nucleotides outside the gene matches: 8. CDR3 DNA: TGTGCCAGCTGGAACAGGGGGCTGGGCACCGGGGAGCTGTTTTTT. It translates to CASWNRGLGTGELFF.

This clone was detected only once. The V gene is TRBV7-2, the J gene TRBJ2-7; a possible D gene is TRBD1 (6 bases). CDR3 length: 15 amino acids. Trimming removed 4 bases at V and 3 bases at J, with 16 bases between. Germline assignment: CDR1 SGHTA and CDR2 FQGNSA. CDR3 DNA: TGTGCCAGCAGCTCGAATGGGGGCAGTATCTACGAGCAGTACTTC. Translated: CASSSNGGSIYEQYF.

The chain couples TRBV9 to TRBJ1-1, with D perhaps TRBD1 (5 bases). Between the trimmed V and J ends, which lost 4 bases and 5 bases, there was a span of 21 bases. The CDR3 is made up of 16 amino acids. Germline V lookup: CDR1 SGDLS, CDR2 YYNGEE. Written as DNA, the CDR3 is TGTGCCAGCAGCCCCCAGGCAGGGATTTTGTCGACTGAAGCTTTCTTT. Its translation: CASSPQAGILSTEAFF.

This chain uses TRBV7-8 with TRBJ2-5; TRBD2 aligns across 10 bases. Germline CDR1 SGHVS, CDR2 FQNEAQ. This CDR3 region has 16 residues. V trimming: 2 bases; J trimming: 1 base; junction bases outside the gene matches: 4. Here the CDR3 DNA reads TGTGCCAGCAGCTTACTAGCGGGGGCCCCCCAAGAGACCCAGTACTTC. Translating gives CASSLLAGAPQETQYF.

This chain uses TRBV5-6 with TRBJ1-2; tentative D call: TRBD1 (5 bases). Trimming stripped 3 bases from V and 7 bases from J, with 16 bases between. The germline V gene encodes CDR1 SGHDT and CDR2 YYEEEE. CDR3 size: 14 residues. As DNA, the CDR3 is TGTGCCAGCAGCTCCCAGGGCGCAGGCTCTGGCTACACCTTC. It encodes CASSSQGAGSGYTF.

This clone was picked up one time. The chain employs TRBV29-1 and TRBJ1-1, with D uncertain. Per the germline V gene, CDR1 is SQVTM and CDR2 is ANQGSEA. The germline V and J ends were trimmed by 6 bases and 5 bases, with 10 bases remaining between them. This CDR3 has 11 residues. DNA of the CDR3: TGCAGCGTCGAGAGTGGTACTGAAGCTTTCTTT. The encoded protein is CSVESGTEAFF.

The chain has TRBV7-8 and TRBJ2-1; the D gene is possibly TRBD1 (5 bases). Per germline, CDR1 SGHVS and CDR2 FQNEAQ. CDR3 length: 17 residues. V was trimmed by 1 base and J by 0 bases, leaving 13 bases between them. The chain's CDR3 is CASSLGGQGSSYNEQFF. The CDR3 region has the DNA TGTGCCAGCAGCTTAGGTGGTCAGGGAAGCTCCTACAATGAGCAGTTCTTC.

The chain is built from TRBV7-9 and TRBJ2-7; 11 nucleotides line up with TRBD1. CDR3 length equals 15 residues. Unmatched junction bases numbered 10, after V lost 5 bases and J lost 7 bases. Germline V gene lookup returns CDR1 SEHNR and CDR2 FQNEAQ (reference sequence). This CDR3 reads CASSHSSGTGGEQYF. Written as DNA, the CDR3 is TGTGCCAGCAGCCATTCATCCGGGACAGGGGGTGAGCAGTACTTC.

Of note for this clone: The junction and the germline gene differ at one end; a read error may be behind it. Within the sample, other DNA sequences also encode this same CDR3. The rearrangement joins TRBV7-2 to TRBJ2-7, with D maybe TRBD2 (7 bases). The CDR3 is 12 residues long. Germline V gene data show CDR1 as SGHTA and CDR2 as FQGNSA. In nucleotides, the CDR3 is TGCGCCAGCAGCTTAGGGGGGGACGAGCAGTACTTC. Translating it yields CASSLGGDEQYF.

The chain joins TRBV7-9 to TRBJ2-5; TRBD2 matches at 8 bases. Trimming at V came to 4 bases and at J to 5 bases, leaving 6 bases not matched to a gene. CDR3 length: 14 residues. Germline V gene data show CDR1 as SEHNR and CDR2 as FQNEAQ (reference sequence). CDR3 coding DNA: TGTGCCAGCAGCTATGGGACTAGGTGGGAGACCCAGTACTTC. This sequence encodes CASSYGTRWETQYF.